This T cell receptor beta chain is drawn from a study of shared clonotypes between healthy human individuals. About the study: Donors consisted of two women and three men between 18 and 49.

A CD45RA-negative memory subset and a CD45RA+ naive subset were separated from the CD4+ cells. In its sample, this clone was seen a few times. The antigen is unknown. Study-level results: The authors expected sequencing depth to affect clonotype sharing among donors.

This CDR3 comprises 16 residues. V dropped 4 bases and J dropped 5 bases, with 18 bases sitting between them. Germline lookup yields CDR1 SGDLS and CDR2 YYNGEE. Authors' data handling: ImmunoSEQ supplied junction-only sequences lacking quality scores, so filtering was different. Assay used: immunoSEQ multiplex PCR; TCRdb lists only in-frame clones, some missing. V and J calls and clone size are given by that table; D and trimming were obtained from the DNA. The table has 2,500,000 or so clones, 80% to 95% seen once; the top ten hold 0.37%. Sequenced material: naive CD4+ T cells from PBMCs. Subset noted: CD45RA+ positively selected. The receptor was isolated from a man aged 18 to 29 in good health. Some clones in this sample may be carry-over from other donors' samples. The gene calls are TRBV9 and TRBJ1-4, with TRBD1 as a possible D gene (6 bases). CDR3 protein: CASSPRQDGGNEKLFF. DNA of the CDR3: TGTGCCAGCAGCCCGAGACAGGACGGAGGGAATGAAAAACTGTTTTTT.